This entry describes one TCR beta chain. The CDR3 runs 19 residues. The V segment lost 6 bases and the J segment 4 bases; nucleotides outside the gene matches: 19. Germline loops: CDR1 MGHRA, CDR2 YSYEKL. Two negative PCRs, clearance, or symptom resolution had been documented for recovered Cohort 3 donors. Authors' analysis steps: Counts of nucleated cells, estimated from reference gene primer amplification, were obtained. Libraries were prepared by immunoSEQ multiplex PCR; TCRdb keeps only in-frame clonotypes and omits some of them. That table supplies the V and J calls and clone size; D and trimming were determined from the DNA. The sample lists 250,000 to 350,000 clones, roughly 85% seen once, with more than 4% in the top ten. This sample was taken from a study of blood T cell repertoires in COVID-19. Turning to the study itself: From T cells, B-cell-depleted T cells, or PBMCs came the material, which was cDNA or gDNA.

The J gene is TRBJ2-7, the V gene TRBV4-1, with 12 bases fitting TRBD2. The material sequenced was PBMCs or T cells enriched from blood (not recorded which). The source of this sequence is a woman in her twenties or thirties who had recovered from COVID-19. The CDR3 is CASSQQLAGGTQLPYEQYF. The CDR3 DNA reads as TGCGCCAGCAGTCAACAACTAGCGGGAGGTACCCAATTGCCTTACGAGCAGTACTTC.